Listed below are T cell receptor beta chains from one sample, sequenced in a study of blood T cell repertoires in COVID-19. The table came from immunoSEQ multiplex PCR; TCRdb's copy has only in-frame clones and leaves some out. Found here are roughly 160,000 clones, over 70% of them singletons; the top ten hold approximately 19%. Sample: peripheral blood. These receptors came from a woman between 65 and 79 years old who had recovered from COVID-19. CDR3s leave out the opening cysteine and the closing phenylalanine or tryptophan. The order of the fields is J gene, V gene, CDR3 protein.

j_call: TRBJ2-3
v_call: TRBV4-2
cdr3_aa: ASSHDYSPHTQY

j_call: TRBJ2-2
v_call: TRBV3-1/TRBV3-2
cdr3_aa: ASSQGLAGGWELF

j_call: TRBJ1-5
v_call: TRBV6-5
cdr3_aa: ASSRDRENDQPQH

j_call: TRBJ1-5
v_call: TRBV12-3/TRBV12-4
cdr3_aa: ASRGQVDQPQH

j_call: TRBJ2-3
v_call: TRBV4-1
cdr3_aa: ASSLRLAGGSTDTQY

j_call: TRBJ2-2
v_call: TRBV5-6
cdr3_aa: ASSLWGTRNTGELF

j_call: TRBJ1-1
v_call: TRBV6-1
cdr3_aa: ASSEGGREVTEAF

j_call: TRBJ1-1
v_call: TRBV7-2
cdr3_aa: ASSTGLTNTEAF

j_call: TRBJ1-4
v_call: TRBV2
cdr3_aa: ASSEREEANEKLF

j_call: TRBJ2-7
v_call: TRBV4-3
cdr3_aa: ASSQVTGSSYEQY

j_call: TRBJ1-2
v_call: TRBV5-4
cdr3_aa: ASSLARPTGGLGYT

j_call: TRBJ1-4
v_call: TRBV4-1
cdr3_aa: ASSHRGQGGTNEKLF

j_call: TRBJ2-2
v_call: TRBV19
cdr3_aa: ASRQGTGELF

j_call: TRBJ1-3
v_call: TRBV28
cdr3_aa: ASALRGRLENTIY

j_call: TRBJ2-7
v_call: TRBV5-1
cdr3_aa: ASSPSPYEQY

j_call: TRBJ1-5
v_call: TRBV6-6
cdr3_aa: ASREAHQDQPQH

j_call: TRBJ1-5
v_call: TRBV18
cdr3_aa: AGSPYLGAGDQPQH

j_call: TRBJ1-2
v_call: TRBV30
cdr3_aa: AWSVRVQSYGYT

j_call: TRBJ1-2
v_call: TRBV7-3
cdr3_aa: ASSLMGRGDGYT

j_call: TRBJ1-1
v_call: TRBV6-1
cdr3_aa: ASSEARAGSRTEAF

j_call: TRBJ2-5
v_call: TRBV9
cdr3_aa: ASSPAGLAGDSKETQY

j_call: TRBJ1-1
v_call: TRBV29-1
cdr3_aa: SVEGARNTEAF

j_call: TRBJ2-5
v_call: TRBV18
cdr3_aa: ASSSNRGQETQY

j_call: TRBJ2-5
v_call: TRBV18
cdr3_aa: ASSPTPGLGAETQY

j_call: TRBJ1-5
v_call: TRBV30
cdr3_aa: AWSLGTGGMSNQPQH

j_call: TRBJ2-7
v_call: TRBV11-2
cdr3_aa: ASSFRQVREQY

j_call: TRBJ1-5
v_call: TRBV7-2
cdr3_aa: ASSPPRGQGAVGQPQH

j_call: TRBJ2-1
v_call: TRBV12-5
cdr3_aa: ASGPPYNEQF

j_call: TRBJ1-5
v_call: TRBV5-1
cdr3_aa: ASSLGDSSNQPQH

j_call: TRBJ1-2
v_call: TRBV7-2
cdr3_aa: ASSLGGGTGTYGYT

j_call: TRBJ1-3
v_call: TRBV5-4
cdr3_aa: ASSLDRVQNTIY

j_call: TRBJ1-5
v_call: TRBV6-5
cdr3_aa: ASSSQYSNQPQH

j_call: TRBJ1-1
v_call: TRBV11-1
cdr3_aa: ASSLAGLTGAEAF

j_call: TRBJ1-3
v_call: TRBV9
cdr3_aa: ASSAGRAGEGNTIY

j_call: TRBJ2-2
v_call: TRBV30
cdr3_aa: AIRRVGELF

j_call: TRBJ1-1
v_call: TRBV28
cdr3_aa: ASSYTLFGRGTTEAF

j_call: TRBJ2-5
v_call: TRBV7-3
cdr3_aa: ASSFSGEETQY

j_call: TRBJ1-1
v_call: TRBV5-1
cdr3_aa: ASSSRTGEAEAF

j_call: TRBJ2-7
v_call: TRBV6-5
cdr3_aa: ALSGDRTSYEQY

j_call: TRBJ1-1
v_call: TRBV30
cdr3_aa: AWSRDRGAF

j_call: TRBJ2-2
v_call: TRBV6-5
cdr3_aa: ASSYPARGELF

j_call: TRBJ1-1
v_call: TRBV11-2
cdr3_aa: ASSQGPGQGETF

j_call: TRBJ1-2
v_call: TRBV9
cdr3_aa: ASSVVPGQGYGYT

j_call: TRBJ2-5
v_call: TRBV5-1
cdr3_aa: ASSFGGGETQY

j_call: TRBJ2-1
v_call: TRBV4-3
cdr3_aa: ASSPGHRGGQF

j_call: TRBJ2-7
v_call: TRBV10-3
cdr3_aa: AISEGQGARYEQY

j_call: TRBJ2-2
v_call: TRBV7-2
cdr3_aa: ASTPRRTGELF

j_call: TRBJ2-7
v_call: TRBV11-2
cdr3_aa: ASSPTSGGTYEQY

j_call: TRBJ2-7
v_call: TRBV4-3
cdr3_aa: ASSQDSVGPYEQY

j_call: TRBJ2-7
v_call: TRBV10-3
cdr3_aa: ATTPGQSYEQY